The sequence of this TCR beta chain was determined in a study of blood T cells in healthy people across ages. For the second PCR, which ran for 7 to 11 cycles, a sample-barcoded 5' primer and a J-beta primer mix were used. Each cDNA molecule was tagged by a template-switch adaptor with 12 random nucleotides. MiXCR, applied by TCRdb to the 5' RACE reads, yields one record per CDR3 protein. The data show roughly 700,000 distinct CDR3 sequences, approximately 50% seen once. Isolation per sample recovered at least 7 million PBMCs. V trimming: 3 bases; J trimming: 4 bases; junction bases outside the gene matches: 8. The CDR3 runs to 16 residues. The germline gives CDR1 SGHTA, CDR2 FQGNSA.

The chain is built from TRBV7-2 and TRBJ2-7; TRBD2 matches at 11 bases. The receptor comes from a woman in her sixties in good health. What was sequenced was blood. The CDR3 spells CASSFLRSGRGYEQYF. The DNA of the CDR3 is TGTGCCAGCAGCTTTCTACGTAGCGGGAGGGGATACGAGCAGTACTTC.